This T cell receptor (beta chain) originates from a study of beta chain features in type 1 diabetes. Study conclusions and caveats: Significant though moderate, a shortening of TCRB CDR3s appeared in all four CD4+ subsets of Type 1 diabetes patients.

This CDR3 contains 15 residues. Trimming stripped 2 bases from V and 2 bases from J, with 12 bases between. Per germline, CDR1 MNHNY and CDR2 SVGAGI (reference sequence). As every portion of the isolated RNA was reverse transcribed, the sequencing read expressed TCRB transcripts. Here immunoSEQ multiplex PCR was the method, and the copy in TCRdb shows in-frame clones only, minus some. Of about 170,000 clones listed, approximately 8% are singletons. This clone was observed a handful of times. As yet, its antigen is unknown. The sequence was collected from a middle-aged woman with type 1 diabetes. Sequenced material: central memory CD4+ T cells from blood. The rearrangement uses TRBV6-6 and TRBJ1-1; a possible D gene is TRBD1 (6 bases). The CDR3: CASSYEWDINTEAFF. The CDR3 DNA reads TGTGCCAGCAGTTACGAGTGGGACATCAACACTGAAGCTTTCTTT.